The entry below gives a single TCR beta chain sequence along with its context. The antigen is undetermined. The data originate from a study of Ad26.COV2.S vaccination and SARS-CoV-2 variants. About the study: As a participant in COV1001, the donor was in the Ad26.COV2.S trial arm. Participants got Ad26.COV2.S intramuscularly, once or twice 56 days apart. Study-level results: It is possible that the TCR breadth and depth analyses underestimated the total T cell responses.

Regarding treatment: 19 received Ad26.COV2.S at low or high dose, single or two shots; about 5 received placebo; per-sample allocation not given. On day 63 after the first injection, vaccine and placebo recipients gave samples. What was given as vaccine was an Ad26 vector encoding Wuhan-strain SARS-CoV-2 spike. Trimming removed 1 base from V and 0 bases from J, with 7 bases in between. Germline V gene lookup returns CDR1 SEHNR and CDR2 FQNEAQ (reference sequence). The CDR3 sequence is 15 residues long. The protocol was immunoSEQ multiplex PCR, while the TCRdb copy is restricted to in-frame clones and leaves out a portion. The repertoire holds some 460,000 clones, with roughly nine tenths as singletons.

The chain is built from TRBV7-9 and TRBJ1-3; no reliable D call. The sample in question was peripheral blood, obtained in a trial of Ad26.COV2.S vaccine versus placebo. This receptor was obtained from a person between 18 and 65 years old who received the Ad26.COV2.S COVID-19 vaccine or a placebo. The DNA for the CDR3 is TGTGCCAGCAGCTTAGGCGGCTTCTCTGGAAACACCATATATTTT. Translated, it gives CASSLGGFSGNTIYF.